These T cell receptor beta chains were read from a single sample in a study of blood T cell repertoires in COVID-19. Libraries were prepared by immunoSEQ multiplex PCR; TCRdb keeps only in-frame clonotypes and omits some of them. The data show more than 95,000 clones, with roughly four fifths seen just once and about 18% held by the top ten. The sequenced material came from peripheral blood. The receptors were sampled from a man aged 30-40 years with COVID-19, enrolled during active disease. Each CDR3 is given with its conserved first and last residue. Each record gives: J gene, D gene, V gene, clone size, CDR3 DNA, CDR3 protein. A D gene is named only where the DNA matches it firmly. The size field is filled for only some rows; it gives once, few, many or a size class.

J: TRBJ1-1; D: -; V: TRBV28; size: -; DNA: TGTGCCAGCAGACAGGGAACCACTGAAGCTTTCTTT; CDR3: CASRQGTTEAFF
J: TRBJ2-6; D: -; V: TRBV28; size: -; DNA: TGTGCCAGCAGTTTAGCAGGTCTCTCTGGGGCCAACGTCCTGACTTTC; CDR3: CASSLAGLSGANVLTF
J: TRBJ2-2; D: TRBD2; V: TRBV28; size: -; DNA: TGTGCCACCGGACGGACTAGCGGGAGAACCGGGGAGCTGTTTTTT; CDR3: CATGRTSGRTGELFF
J: TRBJ2-3; D: TRBD2; V: TRBV19; size: -; DNA: TGTGCCAGTAGTATACCTAGCGGGGGTGCAGATACGCAGTATTTT; CDR3: CASSIPSGGADTQYF
J: TRBJ1-2; D: TRBD1; V: TRBV5-6; size: -; DNA: TGTGCCAGCAGCCTAGACAGGGGAGCGAACTATGGCTACACCTTC; CDR3: CASSLDRGANYGYTF
J: TRBJ2-7; D: TRBD2; V: TRBV5-5; size: many; DNA: TGTGCCAGCAGCTTGATAACGGGAGGTGGCTACGAGCAGTACTTC; CDR3: CASSLITGGGYEQYF
J: TRBJ1-1; D: TRBD1; V: TRBV5-4; size: -; DNA: TGTGCCAGCAGCTTTGGACAGGGTTTAAGGAACACTGAAGCTTTCTTT; CDR3: CASSFGQGLRNTEAFF
J: TRBJ1-2; D: -; V: TRBV5-6; size: -; DNA: TGTGCCAGCAGCTTGGAGGGCAGGGGCTATGGCTACACCTTC; CDR3: CASSLEGRGYGYTF
J: TRBJ2-7; D: -; V: TRBV19; size: -; DNA: TGTGCCAGTAGTACGTACAGGGCAGCCGAGCAGTACTTC; CDR3: CASSTYRAAEQYF
J: TRBJ1-2; D: -; V: TRBV7-9; size: many; DNA: TGTGCCAGCAGCCCCGGGACATCAGCTAACTATGGCTACACCTTC; CDR3: CASSPGTSANYGYTF
J: TRBJ2-3; D: TRBD1; V: TRBV28; size: -; DNA: TGTGCCAGCAGTCCCCTTTCGGACAGGCTCACAGATACGCAGTATTTT; CDR3: CASSPLSDRLTDTQYF
J: TRBJ2-7; D: TRBD1; V: TRBV18; size: -; DNA: TGTGCCAGCTCAACCTCGGACAGGTACGAGCAGTACTTC; CDR3: CASSTSDRYEQYF
J: TRBJ2-3; D: -; V: TRBV28; size: -; DNA: TGTGCCAGCAGTTTAGTCATTGGCACAGATACGCAGTATTTT; CDR3: CASSLVIGTDTQYF
J: TRBJ1-1; D: -; V: TRBV28; size: -; DNA: TGTGCCAGCAGCCGGGGGTTGCGAGCTTTCTTT; CDR3: CASSRGLRAFF
J: TRBJ2-7; D: -; V: TRBV4-1; size: -; DNA: TGCGCCAGCAGCCAAGAGAAACCAACAGGGAAAGGCTACGAGCAGTACTTC; CDR3: CASSQEKPTGKGYEQYF
J: TRBJ2-2; D: TRBD2; V: TRBV10-3; size: -; DNA: TGTGCCATCAGTGACTCACGGGGGGACACCGGGGAGCTGTTTTTT; CDR3: CAISDSRGDTGELFF
J: TRBJ2-7; D: TRBD1; V: TRBV5-1; size: -; DNA: TGCGCCAGCAGCTTGGCCCTGGTGCAGGGGGCGCGCTACGAGCAGTACTTC; CDR3: CASSLALVQGARYEQYF
J: TRBJ1-6; D: -; V: TRBV5-5; size: -; DNA: TGTGCCAGCAGTGGTCAGGCCCGGGGGAGGCCCCTCCACTTT; CDR3: CASSGQARGRPLHF
J: TRBJ2-3; D: -; V: TRBV11-3; size: -; DNA: TGTGCCAGCAGCCGGGCAGGGAGGGGGGATACGCAGTATTTT; CDR3: CASSRAGRGDTQYF
J: TRBJ1-1; D: -; V: TRBV11-3; size: -; DNA: TGTGCCAGCAGCTTAACTCAGGGAACTGAAGCTTTCTTT; CDR3: CASSLTQGTEAFF
J: TRBJ1-5; D: -; V: TRBV19; size: -; DNA: TGTGCCAGTAGTACTGGGACACTCGGTCAGCCCCAGCATTTT; CDR3: CASSTGTLGQPQHF
J: TRBJ2-1; D: TRBD2; V: TRBV11-2; size: -; DNA: TGTGCCAGCAGCTTCCTAAGCGGGAGATCCTACAATGAGCAGTTCTTC; CDR3: CASSFLSGRSYNEQFF
J: TRBJ2-7; D: -; V: TRBV7-6; size: -; DNA: TGTGCCAGCAGCTTACAGGGGGGTCTACCCCCCTACGAGCAGTACTTC; CDR3: CASSLQGGLPPYEQYF
J: TRBJ1-4; D: -; V: TRBV28; size: -; DNA: TGTGCCAGCAGCTTCCCGGGCGGGGGTGAAAAACTGTTTTTT; CDR3: CASSFPGGGEKLFF
J: TRBJ2-3; D: -; V: TRBV7-7; size: -; DNA: TGTGCTAGCAGCTTGGACGGGAGTAGCACAGATACGCAGTATTTT; CDR3: CASSLDGSSTDTQYF
J: TRBJ1-4; D: TRBD1; V: TRBV7-8; size: -; DNA: TGTGCCAGCAGCTTATTGGTGATCCAGGGGGCGAATGAAAAACTGTTTTTT; CDR3: CASSLLVIQGANEKLFF
J: TRBJ2-5; D: TRBD1; V: TRBV9; size: -; DNA: TGTGCCAGCAGCGGACGCACAGGGGTAGAGACCCAGTACTTC; CDR3: CASSGRTGVETQYF
J: TRBJ2-7; D: TRBD2; V: TRBV19; size: -; DNA: TGTGCCAGTAGTATTCGTCGGGAGGATGCCTACGAGCAGTACTTC; CDR3: CASSIRREDAYEQYF
J: TRBJ2-1; D: -; V: TRBV1; size: -; DNA: -; CDR3: CTSSPEVGKGSNEQFF
J: TRBJ2-7; D: TRBD2; V: TRBV5-1; size: -; DNA: TGCGCCAGCTCCATGCGGGGGACTAGCGTCGCCTTCTCCTACGAGCAGTACTTC; CDR3: CASSMRGTSVAFSYEQYF
J: TRBJ2-7; D: TRBD1; V: TRBV10-3; size: -; DNA: TGTGCCATCAGTGCCGGGACAGAAAACTACGAGCAGTACTTC; CDR3: CAISAGTENYEQYF
J: TRBJ2-5; D: -; V: TRBV30; size: -; DNA: TGTGCCTGGACCGCCCCGGGGAAAGAGACCCAGTACTTC; CDR3: CAWTAPGKETQYF
J: TRBJ2-5; D: TRBD2; V: TRBV3-1/TRBV3-2; size: -; DNA: TGTGCCAGCAGCCAAGAAGCGGGAAGTGAAGAGACCCAGTACTTC; CDR3: CASSQEAGSEETQYF
J: TRBJ1-1; D: -; V: TRBV4-1; size: -; DNA: TGCGCCAGCAGCCAAGAGGGACGGAGGGTGGCTTTCTTT; CDR3: CASSQEGRRVAFF
J: TRBJ2-7; D: TRBD1; V: TRBV27; size: -; DNA: TGTGCCAGCAGCCGACCGGGACAGGGTACCCACGAGCAGTACTTC; CDR3: CASSRPGQGTHEQYF
J: TRBJ1-2; D: -; V: TRBV3-1/TRBV3-2; size: -; DNA: TGTGCCAGCAGCCAACAGGCATATGGCTACACCTTC; CDR3: CASSQQAYGYTF
J: TRBJ2-3; D: -; V: TRBV28; size: -; DNA: TGTGCCAGCAACCGACAGCAAGATACGCAGTATTTT; CDR3: CASNRQQDTQYF
J: TRBJ1-5; D: -; V: TRBV19; size: -; DNA: TGTGCCAGTAGTTTCGGAGGATATAGCAATCAGCCCCAGCATTTT; CDR3: CASSFGGYSNQPQHF
J: TRBJ1-6; D: -; V: TRBV5-6; size: -; DNA: TGTGCCAGCAGCCCTGGACTGCCGAGCTCCTATAATTCACCCCTCCACTTT; CDR3: CASSPGLPSSYNSPLHF
J: TRBJ2-3; D: TRBD1; V: TRBV6-5; size: -; DNA: TGTGCCAGCAGCAAACAGGGGGCGCCCCCAGATACGCAGTATTTT; CDR3: CASSKQGAPPDTQYF
J: TRBJ1-2; D: -; V: TRBV4-1; size: few; DNA: TGCGCCAGCAGCCAAGAGCGGCGGGACTATGGCTACACCTTC; CDR3: CASSQERRDYGYTF
J: TRBJ1-1; D: -; V: TRBV30; size: -; DNA: TGTGCCTGGACCATGGACATGAACACTGAAGCTTTCTTT; CDR3: CAWTMDMNTEAFF
J: TRBJ2-5; D: TRBD1; V: TRBV4-1; size: -; DNA: TGCGCCAGCAGCCGGGGGACAGCACTATTTGGGGAGACCCAGTACTTC; CDR3: CASSRGTALFGETQYF
J: TRBJ2-1; D: -; V: TRBV20-1; size: -; DNA: TGCAGTGCTAGACAGGGACAAGGGCAGTTCTTC; CDR3: CSARQGQGQFF
J: TRBJ1-1; D: -; V: TRBV4-1; size: -; DNA: TGCGCCAGCAGCCCCGAAGTGAGGACTGAAGCTTTCTTT; CDR3: CASSPEVRTEAFF
J: TRBJ2-2; D: TRBD2; V: TRBV4-1; size: -; DNA: TGCGCCAGCAGCCTCTCTGGAGGCGGGAGTGGGGTCGGGGAGCTGTTTTTT; CDR3: CASSLSGGGSGVGELFF
J: TRBJ2-3; D: -; V: TRBV7-6; size: -; DNA: TGTGCCAGCAGCTATGGGAGGAGCGCAGATACGCAGTATTTT; CDR3: CASSYGRSADTQYF
J: TRBJ1-5; D: -; V: TRBV28; size: few; DNA: TGTGCCAGCAGTTCGTCTTCTCTATATCAGCCCCAGCATTTT; CDR3: CASSSSSLYQPQHF
J: TRBJ2-3; D: TRBD2; V: TRBV7-2; size: -; DNA: TGTGCCAGCAGCTTAGCGCCGGGACTAGTATTCTCAGATACGCAGTATTTT; CDR3: CASSLAPGLVFSDTQYF
J: TRBJ1-1; D: -; V: TRBV7-9; size: many; DNA: TGTGCCAGCAGCTTAGTTCCGGGCACTGAAGCTTTCTTT; CDR3: CASSLVPGTEAFF